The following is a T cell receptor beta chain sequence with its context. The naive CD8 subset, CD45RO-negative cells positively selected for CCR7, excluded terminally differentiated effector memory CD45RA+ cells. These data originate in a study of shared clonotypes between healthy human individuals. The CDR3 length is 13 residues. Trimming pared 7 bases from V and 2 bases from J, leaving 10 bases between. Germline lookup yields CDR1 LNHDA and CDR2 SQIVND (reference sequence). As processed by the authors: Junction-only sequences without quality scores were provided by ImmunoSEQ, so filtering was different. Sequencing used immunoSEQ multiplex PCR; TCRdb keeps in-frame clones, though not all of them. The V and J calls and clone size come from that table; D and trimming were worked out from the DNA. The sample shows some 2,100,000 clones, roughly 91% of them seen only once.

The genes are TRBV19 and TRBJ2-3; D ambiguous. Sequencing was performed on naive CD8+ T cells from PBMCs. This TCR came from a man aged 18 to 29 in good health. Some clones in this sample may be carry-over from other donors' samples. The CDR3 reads CASTEKNTDTQYF. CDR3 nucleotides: TGTGCCAGTACGGAGAAGAACACAGATACGCAGTATTTT.